A selection of T cell receptor beta chains follows, all from one sample in a study of T cell repertoires in cytomegalovirus infection. Each CDR3 protein is one row after TCRdb ran MiXCR on the reads. The sample lists around 320,000 distinct CDR3 sequences; 9.5% were seen once. Sequencing was carried out using PBMCs. Source of these receptors: a human donor in good health (CMV status not recorded). Some clones in this sample may be carry-over from other donors' samples. CDR3s include the opening cysteine and the closing phenylalanine or tryptophan.

j_gene | v_gene | CDR3aa
TRBJ1-6 | TRBV11-1 | CASSVTGLAPLHF
TRBJ2-1 | TRBV20-1 | CSATPRLAGAGSEQFF
TRBJ2-1 | TRBV7-2 | CASSGGAYNEQFF
TRBJ2-1 | TRBV11-2 | CASSLDWGDEQFF
TRBJ1-5 | TRBV20-1 | CSASIGIPAEAQHF
TRBJ2-7 | TRBV7-2 | CASSRQDYEQYF
TRBJ2-2 | TRBV7-2 | CASSLGPSSGELFF
TRBJ1-2 | TRBV27 | CASRQRTGTAYYGYTF
TRBJ1-1 | TRBV14 | CASSTSRAAFF
TRBJ2-1 | TRBV7-8 | CASSSSSGGWNEQFF
TRBJ2-1 | TRBV12-3/TRBV12-4 | CASSPRTGIWDEQFF
TRBJ2-7 | TRBV25-1 | CATGLRDSLSPGEQYF
TRBJ2-4 | TRBV12-3/TRBV12-4 | CASSPGTELAKNIQYF
TRBJ2-6 | TRBV5-6 | CASITYGTGANVLTF
TRBJ2-5 | TRBV28 | CASSQSGTGGRETQYF
TRBJ2-7 | TRBV7-2 | CASSALYEQYF
TRBJ1-6 | TRBV30 | CAWRTGQSPLHF
TRBJ2-5 | TRBV2 | CASSLTRSRETQYF
TRBJ1-4 | TRBV7-2 | CASSQRQGARGLPNEKLFF
TRBJ2-3 | TRBV28 | CASSPGTSGGTQYF
TRBJ1-2 | TRBV6-6 | CASTYGGSSPGGYTF
TRBJ2-7 | TRBV28 | CASRGTSIYEQYF
TRBJ2-1 | TRBV27 | CASSPPGMAAPYNEQFF
TRBJ2-6 | TRBV6-2/TRBV6-3 | CASSSTVSGANVLTF
TRBJ2-5 | TRBV7-6 | CASSPNTGGLETQYF
TRBJ1-3 | TRBV2 | CASSDRGLGNTIYF
TRBJ2-4 | TRBV12-5 | CASGHGQGLAKNIQYF
TRBJ1-1 | TRBV11-2 | CASSLGIGPAGTEAFF
TRBJ2-2 | TRBV7-2 | CASRIRSGDGGELFF
TRBJ2-2 | TRBV7-8 | CASSLKQGGTGELFF
TRBJ2-5 | TRBV10-3 | CAISGETSGETQYF
TRBJ2-7 | TRBV4-1 | CASSQTDRAYEQYF
TRBJ2-7 | TRBV28 | CASSPIVGSGPSYEQYF
TRBJ2-7 | TRBV7-2 | CASSLVAGPENEQYF
TRBJ2-1 | TRBV4-1 | CASSQSRNEQFF
TRBJ2-5 | TRBV6-5 | CASSRPGLAGAMVETQYF
TRBJ2-4 | TRBV28 | CASSPPLEAKNIQYF
TRBJ1-1 | TRBV7-2 | CASSLWGQGLNTEAFF
TRBJ2-1 | TRBV2 | CASSDVGLTEQFF
TRBJ2-3 | TRBV3-1 | CASSQGVGVNTDTQYF
TRBJ2-2 | TRBV11-3 | CASSWDLTGELFF
TRBJ1-4 | TRBV7-9 | CASSLADRDNEKLLF
TRBJ2-4 | TRBV12-3/TRBV12-4 | CASSALTGRADGAKNIQYF
TRBJ2-3 | TRBV7-2 | CASSLKLAGGPGGTDTQYF
TRBJ1-2 | TRBV7-2 | CASSLTESNYGYTF
TRBJ1-5 | TRBV6-2/TRBV6-3 | CASSYSRDTPSHYSNQPQHF